This entry lists 14 T cell receptor beta chains sequenced from one sample in a study of shared clonotypes between healthy human individuals. Using immunoSEQ multiplex PCR, the repertoire was profiled, and TCRdb retains in-frame clones only, with some absent. The sample carries 1,500,000 or so clones, roughly 96% recorded once. The sequencing sample was made of naive CD4+ T cells sorted from blood. Noted subset: CD45RA+ positively selected. These receptors all stem from a man under 40 in good health.

The chain recombines TRBV6-1 with TRBJ2-3, with D possibly TRBD2 on 6 matching bases. The CDR3 has 14 amino acids. Trimming pared 1 base from V and 6 bases from J, leaving 11 bases between. Germline assignment: CDR1 MNHNS and CDR2 SASEGT. The CDR3: CASSEGTTLDTQYF. Written as DNA, the CDR3 is TGTGCCAGCAGTGAAGGGACTACACTCGATACGCAGTATTTT.

This chain connects TRBV18 to TRBJ2-3; no definite D call. Trimming stripped 2 bases from V and 5 bases from J, with 5 bases between. This CDR3 comprises 12 residues. Germline V gene lookup returns CDR1 KGHSH and CDR2 LQKENI. The CDR3 sequence: CASSPRLDTQYF. CDR3 coding DNA: TGTGCCAGCTCACCAAGACTAGATACGCAGTATTTT.

The chain joins TRBV5-6 to TRBJ1-2, with D perhaps TRBD1 (5 bases). CDR1 is SGHDT, CDR2 YYEEEE, per germline. Between the trimmed V and J ends, which lost 6 bases and 4 bases, there was a span of 16 bases. The CDR3 runs 14 residues. As DNA, the CDR3 is TGTGCCAGCACCCCGACTGGGGCCGCCTATGGCTACACCTTC. This codes for CASTPTGAAYGYTF.

The chain recombines TRBV30 with TRBJ2-6; D remains unclear. Germline lookup yields CDR1 GTSNPN and CDR2 SVGIG (reference sequence). The CDR3 contains 14 residues. V was shortened by 4 bases and J by 1 base, with 8 bases between the two germline ends. The CDR3 reads CAWTRSSGANVLTF. The CDR3 DNA reads TGTGCCTGGACTCGCAGTTCTGGGGCCAACGTCCTGACTTTC.

The chain carries TRBV2 and TRBJ1-5, with a weak D call TRBD1 (6 bases). The CDR3 loop spans 16 amino acids. The germline gives CDR1 SNHLY, CDR2 FYNNEI. Trimming shortened V by 7 bases and J by 0 bases, and 16 bases separated the two germline ends. CDR3 sequence (DNA): TGTGCCAGCACTTATCAGGACAGCAGTAGCAATCAGCCCCAGCATTTT. This encodes CASTYQDSSSNQPQHF.

The gene calls are TRBV6-4 and TRBJ2-7; 8 positions agree with TRBD2. V lost 8 bases to trimming and J lost 3 bases; unmatched junction nucleotides: 9. Germline V gene sequence: CDR1 MRHNA, CDR2 SNTAGT. This CDR3 has 14 residues. The CDR3 DNA is TGTGCCAGCCGTTGGCTAGCGGGTTGCTACGAGCAGTACTTC. Amino acid sequence: CASRWLAGCYEQYF.

For this clone: This CDR3 is also generated by other DNA sequences in the sample. This rearrangement joins TRBV6-5 to TRBJ1-4; no reliable D call. V gave up 0 bases and J gave up 8 bases, with 4 bases separating them. The CDR3 has 12 residues. Germline CDR1 reads MNHEY; CDR2 reads SVGAGI. CDR3 DNA sequence: TGTGCCAGCAGTTACTCCGGGGAAAAACTGTTTTTT. Its protein product is CASSYSGEKLFF.

The chain carries TRBV18 and TRBJ1-2; TRBD1 might be the D (5 bases). The length of the CDR3 is 14 residues. V shed 0 bases and J shed 8 bases, with 13 bases lying between them. Germline V lookup: CDR1 KGHSH, CDR2 LQKENI. The CDR3 nucleotides read TGTGCCAGCTCACCACCGAGCAGGGTAGGGGGCTACACCTTC. Amino acids: CASSPPSRVGGYTF.

The chain has TRBV13 and TRBJ2-7; TRBD1 or TRBD2 may be the D gene (5 bases each). Germline CDR1 and CDR2: PRHDT and FYEKMQ (reference sequence). The CDR3 consists of 16 residues. V lost 4 bases and J lost 4, with 20 bases in between. CDR3 loop: CASSWGRTHSGYEQYF. In nucleotides, the CDR3 is TGTGCCAGCAGCTGGGGACGGACACATAGTGGGTACGAGCAGTACTTC.

CDR3 nucleotides: TGCGCCAGCAGCTTTCAGGCCCCCGGGGTCACTGAAGCTTTCTTT. Translation gives CASSFQAPGVTEAFF. The chain has TRBV5-1 and TRBJ1-1, with D uncertain. Germline CDR1 reads SGHRS; CDR2 reads YFSETQ. The CDR3 loop spans 15 amino acids. Deletions cut 2 bases from V and 4 bases from J, with 15 bases between.

The gene calls are TRBV29-1 and TRBJ1-1, with D maybe TRBD1 (6 bases). Between the trimmed V and J ends, which lost 3 bases and 0 bases, there was a span of 8 bases. The CDR3 has 13 amino acids. The V gene's germline CDR1 is SQVTM and CDR2 ANQGSEA. The CDR3 is CSVDGQMNTEAFF. CDR3 bases: TGCAGCGTTGACGGACAGATGAACACTGAAGCTTTCTTT.

This chain uses TRBV6-1 with TRBJ2-2; D unresolved. Trimming removed 5 bases at V and 7 bases at J, with 17 bases between. The CDR3 is 15 amino acids. In germline, CDR1 is MNHNS, CDR2 SASEGT. CDR3 nucleotides: TGTGCCAGCAGTCCCCCCGGAGTATTAAGCGGGGAGCTGTTTTTT. It codes for CASSPPGVLSGELFF.

CDR3 sequence reads: CASSSGQVLHYEQYF. CDR3 bases: TGTGCCAGCAGTTCCGGACAGGTTCTTCACTACGAGCAGTACTTC. V usage is TRBV6-9 and J usage is TRBJ2-7; TRBD1 agrees at 7 bases. V trimming: 4 bases; J trimming: 3 bases; junction bases outside the gene matches: 9. Germline V CDR1 and CDR2: MNHGY, SVAAGI. The CDR3 extends over 15 amino acids.

The rearrangement links TRBV28 to TRBJ1-5; D is unclear. With 7 bases removed from V and 1 base from J, the gap between germline ends came to 11 bases. Germline CDR1 MDHEN, CDR2 SYDVKM. There are 14 residues in the CDR3. The CDR3 here is CASIRWESNQPQHF. DNA of the CDR3: TGTGCCAGCATTCGGTGGGAGAGCAATCAGCCCCAGCATTTT.